This T cell receptor (beta chain) originates from a study of PD-L1 blockade in urothelial cancer. Study-wide context: Median T cell yield per blood sample was about 150,000 cells.

Time point: peripheral blood 6 weeks after treatment start. Trimming at V came to 1 base and at J to 4 bases, leaving 6 bases not matched to a gene. Germline V gene data show CDR1 as SEHNR and CDR2 as FQNEAQ (reference sequence). The CDR3 runs 15 residues. Assay: immunoSEQ multiplex PCR; the TCRdb copy retains only in-frame clones and omits some. This table holds around 33,000 clones, roughly nine tenths found once. The TCR originated in a man older than 75 with urothelial cancer. V and J are TRBV7-9 and TRBJ1-2; 7 bases match TRBD1. This specimen consisted of PBMCs, obtained around atezolizumab (anti-PD-L1) treatment. Here the CDR3 reads CASSLVGNRGYGYTF. CDR3 bases: TGTGCCAGCAGCTTAGTCGGTAACAGGGGCTATGGCTACACCTTC.